These 20 T cell receptor beta chains were sequenced from one sample in a study of beta chain features in type 1 diabetes. These receptors have no known antigen. Study results and caveats: Significant though moderate, a shortening of TCRB CDR3s appeared in all four CD4+ subsets of Type 1 diabetes patients.

As every portion of the isolated RNA was reverse transcribed, the sequencing read expressed TCRB transcripts. Produced via immunoSEQ multiplex PCR; TCRdb's table is partial and in-frame only. Among over 150,000 clones listed, 10% were seen once. Material: central memory CD4+ T cells from blood. These receptors all come from a man between 25 and 39 years old with type 1 diabetes.

The V call is TRBV7-9, the J call TRBJ1-1; 7 bases align to TRBD1. Germline CDR1 reads SEHNR; CDR2 reads FQNEAQ (reference sequence). V lost 7 bases, J lost 4 bases, and 12 bases stayed unmatched. CDR3 length equals 15 residues. In DNA, the CDR3 is TGTGCCAGCACCAAGCAGGGGGGTTTGGCCACTGAAGCTTTCTTT. Protein product: CASTKQGGLATEAFF. The whole variable domain, filled in from reference TRBV7-9 and TRBJ1-1, reads DTGVSQNPRHKITKRGQNVTFRCDPISEHNRLYWYRQTLGQGPEFLTYFQNEAQLEKSRLLSDRFSAERPKGSFSTLEIQRTEQGDSAMYLCASTKQGGLATEAFFGQGTRLTVV.

This chain connects TRBV4-3 to TRBJ1-1; TRBD1 is a possible D gene (6 bases). V lost 0 bases, J lost 8 bases, and 13 bases lay in between. The CDR3 consists of 14 residues. In germline, CDR1 is LGHNA, CDR2 YSLEER. The CDR3 bases are TGCGCCAGCAGCCAAGAGGGGGCCCTGGGAGAAGCTTTCTTT. Amino acid sequence: CASSQEGALGEAFF.

The chain uses TRBV7-2 and TRBJ2-7, with D maybe TRBD2 (6 bases). Germline values: CDR1 SGHTA, CDR2 FQGNSA. The CDR3 totals 15 residues. V dropped 1 base and J dropped 0 bases, with 10 bases sitting between them. This CDR3 is CASSLGLVGSYEQYF. Written as DNA, the CDR3 is TGTGCCAGCAGCTTAGGACTAGTGGGCTCCTACGAGCAGTACTTC.

This clone was seen a few times. The chain joins TRBV10-3 to TRBJ2-7; D is unresolved. The CDR3 covers 13 residues. The V gene's germline CDR1 is ENHRY and CDR2 SYGVKD. Trimming removed 6 bases from V and 0 bases from J, with 9 bases in between. CDR3 DNA sequence: TGTGCCATCAGGGCAGCTAGCTCCTACGAGCAGTACTTC. It translates to CAIRAASSYEQYF.

This sequence joins TRBV27 and TRBJ2-5, with D hard to call. This CDR3 has 13 residues. Germline V lookup: CDR1 MNHEY, CDR2 SMNVEV (reference sequence). With 5 bases removed from V and 0 bases from J, the gap between germline ends came to 7 bases. CDR3 bases: TGTGCCAGCAGTCTCCAGTACCAAGAGACCCAGTACTTC. Translating gives CASSLQYQETQYF.

The chain uses TRBV28 and TRBJ1-5, with D tentatively TRBD1 (5 bases). Germline assignment: CDR1 MDHEN and CDR2 SYDVKM. V lost 1 base to trimming and J lost 7 bases, with 20 bases between them. The CDR3 has 17 residues. CDR3 residues: CASSLSGEWQGGQPQHF. For the CDR3, the DNA is TGTGCCAGCAGTTTATCGGGCGAGTGGCAGGGAGGCCAGCCCCAGCATTTT.

This chain connects TRBV9 to TRBJ2-1; TRBD1 is a possible D gene (7 bases). The CDR3 has 15 amino acids. The germline V and J ends were trimmed by 2 bases and 6 bases, with 15 bases remaining between them. CDR1 SGDLS and CDR2 YYNGEE come from the germline V gene. The DNA of the CDR3 is TGTGCCAGCAGCGTTCAGGGGGGACGGGGCAATGAGCAGTTCTTC. Its protein is CASSVQGGRGNEQFF.

The V gene is TRBV11-2, the J gene TRBJ2-3; 14 bases fit TRBD2. Germline CDR1 and CDR2: SGHAT and FQNNGV. V shed 4 bases and J 4 bases; nucleotides not matched to a gene: 1. The CDR3 consists of 15 residues. The CDR3 is CASSSGLAGADTQYF. The CDR3 DNA follows: TGTGCCAGCAGCTCGGGACTAGCGGGAGCAGATACGCAGTATTTT.

This clone was counted a few times. The rearrangement joins TRBV6-1 to TRBJ2-3, with TRBD2 identical over 8 bases. Germline V CDR1 and CDR2: MNHNS, SASEGT. The V gene end was trimmed by 1 base and the J gene end by 15 bases; junction bases not matched to a gene: 9. The CDR3 spans 13 residues. The CDR3 sequence is CASSEVPAGVGYF. The CDR3 bases are TGTGCCAGCAGTGAAGTTCCAGCGGGAGTCGGATATTTT.

This clone was counted only a few times. The rearrangement uses TRBV5-4 and TRBJ2-2; the match to TRBD1 covers 10 bases. V gave up 4 bases and J gave up 6 bases; unmatched junction bases: 6. There are 15 residues in the CDR3. CDR1 is SGHNT and CDR2 is YYREEE in the germline V gene (reference sequence). CDR3 residues: CASSTRTGGPGELFF. The DNA of the CDR3 is TGTGCCAGCAGCACCAGGACAGGGGGTCCCGGGGAGCTGTTTTTT.

CDR3 amino acids: CASSGGISYEQYF. CDR3 nucleotides: TGCGCCAGCAGCGGCGGGATCTCCTACGAGCAGTACTTC. This sequence joins TRBV5-1 and TRBJ2-7, with D perhaps matching TRBD2 (6 bases). The CDR3 runs to 13 residues. Between the trimmed V and J ends, which lost 4 bases and 0 bases, there was a span of 8 bases. Germline CDR1 SGHRS, CDR2 YFSETQ.

This clone was detected only a few times. This sequence joins TRBV29-1 and TRBJ1-1, with 7 bases fitting TRBD1. The germline V gene has CDR1 SQVTM and CDR2 ANQGSEA. After removal of 3 bases from V and 11 bases from J, the junction contained 12 bases not matched to a gene. CDR3 length: 13 amino acids. The CDR3 nucleotides read TGCAGCGTTGAGGCTACTCACAGGGGTAGTGCTTTCTTT. This encodes CSVEATHRGSAFF.

This clone has a handful of counts. The chain has TRBV6-5 and TRBJ2-7, with 7 positions matching TRBD1. The CDR3 has 14 residues. Germline CDR1 reads MNHEY; CDR2 reads SVGAGI. With 5 bases clipped from V and 5 bases from J, the junction kept 9 bases outside the gene matches. The CDR3 bases are TGTGCCAGCAGTCAGGACAGGAGGTTCAACGAGCAGTACTTC. Its protein is CASSQDRRFNEQYF.

The CDR3 spells CATQQTGGNQPQHF. Written as DNA, the CDR3 is TGTGCCACCCAACAGACAGGGGGCAATCAGCCCCAGCATTTT. The chain joins TRBV10-3 to TRBJ1-5; the match to TRBD1 covers 8 bases. Germline V lookup: CDR1 ENHRY, CDR2 SYGVKD. V trimming: 10 bases; J trimming: 2 bases; junction bases outside the gene matches: 7. This CDR3 contains 14 residues.

This clone was seen more than once but under ten times. The genes are TRBV19 and TRBJ1-5, with D unclear. Trimming took 5 bases from V and 3 from J, leaving 14 bases between them. CDR3 size: 15 residues. From germline, CDR1 is LNHDA and CDR2 SQIVND (reference sequence). In DNA, the CDR3 is TGTGCCAGTAGTTCATGGACTGGGTACAATCAGCCCCAGCATTTT. Translated, it gives CASSSWTGYNQPQHF.

This clone has more than one count but fewer than ten. The chain links TRBV2 to TRBJ2-3; tentatively, D is TRBD1 (5 bases). The V end was cut by 0 bases, the J end by 4 bases, with 8 bases between. Germline V gene sequence: CDR1 SNHLY, CDR2 FYNNEI. This CDR3 region has 14 residues. CDR3 bases: TGTGCCAGCAGTGAAGCGCAGGGTTCAGATACGCAGTATTTT. Protein: CASSEAQGSDTQYF.

This clone was found a few times. At one of its ends the junction is not consistent with the germline gene, which may arise from a read error. The chain has TRBV2 and TRBJ2-1, with no clear D. CDR1 SNHLY and CDR2 FYNNEI come from the germline V gene. This CDR3 comprises 11 residues. Written as DNA, the CDR3 is TGTGCCAGCTGTGAATATAATGAGCAGTTCTTC. Translated, it gives CASCEYNEQFF. The full variable domain, in which reference TRBV2 and TRBJ2-1 provide the parts outside the CDR3, is EPEVTQTPSHQVTQMGQEVILRCVPISNHLYFYWYRQILGQKVEFLVSFYNNEISEKSEIFDDQFSVERPDGSNFTLKIRSTKLEDSAMYFCASCEYNEQFFGPGTRLTVL.

The chain has TRBV18 and TRBJ2-1; D is perhaps TRBD2 (5 bases). Germline V CDR1 and CDR2: KGHSH, LQKENI. V was shortened by 0 bases and J by 7 bases, with 10 bases between the two germline ends. This CDR3 has 14 residues. CDR3 bases: TGTGCCAGCTCACCACCCGTTGGGGAGAATGAGCAGTTCTTC. This translates into CASSPPVGENEQFF.

The chain recombines TRBV6-5 with TRBJ2-7, with TRBD2 identical over 10 bases. The CDR3 covers 13 residues. Germline V CDR1 and CDR2: MNHEY, SVGAGI. The trim removed 8 bases at V and 4 bases at J, leaving 5 bases unmatched. The CDR3 bases are TGTGCCAGCCGGACTAGCGGTCCATACGAGCAGTACTTC. Protein: CASRTSGPYEQYF.

The rearrangement uses TRBV10-3 and TRBJ2-2, with 8 bases aligning to TRBD2. The germline CDR1 and CDR2 sequences are ENHRY and SYGVKD. V lost 6 bases to trimming and J lost 6 bases; unmatched junction nucleotides: 3. The CDR3 sequence is 13 residues long. The CDR3 nucleotides are TGTGCCATCAGGGGACTAGACCCCGGGGAGCTGTTTTTT. Translation gives CAIRGLDPGELFF.